The clone carrying this TCR beta chain was observed at least ten times. Its antigen is undetermined. The data were obtained in a study of breast tumors, draining lymph nodes, adjacent tissues. Findings of the study overall: Tumors had less TCR diversity than lymph nodes, more than nontumor tissue. The lymph node origin of tumor T cells was framed as consistent with a hypothesis, not demonstrated.

Using its own MiXCR run on the multiplex PCR reads, TCRdb lists one record per CDR3 protein. The sample records approximately 45,000 distinct CDR3 sequences, roughly 23% being singletons. The sequenced material came from breast tumor tissue. The receptor was isolated from a female donor with breast cancer. Some clones in this sample may be carry-over from other donors' samples.

The DNA for the CDR3 is TGTGCCATCAGTGATGACAGGGGTGGGCTGTCACAAAAACTGTTTTTT. Amino acid sequence: CAISDDRGGLSQKLFF. The genes are TRBV10-3 and TRBJ1-4; 8 nucleotides match TRBD1. Germline V CDR1 and CDR2: ENHRY, SYGVKD. The V and J ends lost 3 bases and 9 bases, in that order; junction bases with no gene match: 12. This CDR3 region has 16 residues.